This TCR beta chain is drawn from a study of shared clonotypes between healthy human individuals. Measured with immunoSEQ multiplex PCR; TCRdb has only the in-frame clones, and not every one. The sample carries some 2,000,000 clones, almost 96% recorded once. This clone was observed a single time. Per germline, CDR1 SGHAT and CDR2 FQDESV (reference sequence). The V end lost 1 base, the J end lost 0 bases, and 10 bases lay between the germline ends. This CDR3 region has 17 residues. The V call is TRBV11-1, the J call TRBJ2-6; D gene unclear. The sample consisted of naive CD4+ T cells sorted from blood. Subset here: CD45RA+ positively selected. The source of this sequence is a man younger than 30 in good health. The CDR3 DNA reads TGTGCCAGCAGCTTAGACCGATGGCTCTCTGGGGCCAACGTCCTGACTTTC. Translating it yields CASSLDRWLSGANVLTF.